What follows are 28 T cell receptor beta chains derived from one specimen sequenced in a study of T cells after posttransplantation cyclophosphamide. Busulfan-fludarabine conditioning, marrow transplant, and cyclophosphamide on days +3 and +4 were administered. TCRdb keeps only in-frame clones here, not all; method: immunoSEQ multiplex PCR. The sample offers around 5,000 clones and no singletons, the top ten holding about 25%. The sequencing here drew on PBMCs, taken after allogeneic stem cell transplant with posttransplant cyclophosphamide. The receptors originated from a male patient in his sixties or seventies who received an allogeneic stem cell transplant from a related donor, was CMV-positive, and had no GVHD. Some T cells may be supplied by the graft donor.

This clone appeared many times. The chain combines TRBV19 with TRBJ1-4; no definite D call. The CDR3 totals 12 residues. V dropped 4 bases and J dropped 8 bases, with 8 bases sitting between them. Germline CDR1 reads LNHDA; CDR2 reads SQIVND (reference sequence). The CDR3 spells CASSTGKEKLFF. The CDR3, as DNA: TGTGCCAGTAGTACCGGGAAGGAAAAACTGTTTTTT.

This clone was observed many times. The chain combines TRBV5-1 with TRBJ2-7; 7 bases agree with TRBD1. V was pared by 1 base and J by 1 base, with 11 bases of the junction left unmatched. The germline CDR1 and CDR2 sequences are SGHRS and YFSETQ. CDR3 length: 17 residues. CDR3 loop: CASSLSTGVMGSYEQYF. Here the CDR3 DNA reads TGCGCCAGCAGCTTGAGTACAGGGGTTATGGGGTCCTACGAGCAGTACTTC.

This clone was observed a few times. The chain carries TRBV28 and TRBJ2-5; 10 bases match TRBD1. The CDR3 is made up of 16 amino acids. Germline V gives CDR1 MDHEN, CDR2 SYDVKM. Germline trimming cut 4 bases from V and 4 bases from J; bases unmatched to any gene: 9. The CDR3 sequence: CASSSRTGGRGETQYF. CDR3 bases: TGTGCCAGCAGTTCGAGGACAGGGGGAAGGGGAGAGACCCAGTACTTC.

Of note for this clone: A junction boundary mismatches the germline segment, possibly from a read error. The V gene is TRBV7-7, the J gene TRBJ2-3; 8 positions match TRBD1. Looked up from germline, CDR1 is SSHAT and CDR2 is FNYEAQ (reference sequence). This CDR3 has 13 amino acids. CDR3 bases: TGTGCTAGCAGCCGTGACAGGGGAGATACGCAGTATTTT. Encoded protein: CASSRDRGDTQYF.

This clone was counted ten times or more. This chain links TRBV10-3 with TRBJ1-6; 8 bases line up with TRBD1. Trimming cost V 10 bases and J 10 bases; bases outside gene matches: 9. CDR3 length: 13 residues. The germline gives CDR1 ENHRY, CDR2 SYGVKD. CDR3 loop: CASTGTGESPLHF. CDR3 nucleotide sequence: TGTGCCAGCACCGGGACAGGTGAATCACCCCTCCACTTT.

This clone came up many times. The rearrangement links TRBV7-3 to TRBJ1-1, with D possibly matching TRBD1 (6 bases). The ends were cut back, 6 bases at V and 5 bases at J, with 13 bases in the middle. There are 13 residues in the CDR3. Germline V gene sequence: CDR1 SGHTA, CDR2 FQGTGA. Written as DNA, the CDR3 is TGTGCCAGCAGTCCGACAGGCGGAACTGAAGCTTTCTTT. Translating it yields CASSPTGGTEAFF.

This clone was seen more than once but under ten times. The V and J genes are TRBV7-9 and TRBJ2-2; 7 bases are a match to TRBD1. Germline V lookup: CDR1 SEHNR, CDR2 FQNEAQ (reference sequence). Trimming cost V 3 bases and J 5 bases; bases outside gene matches: 3. The CDR3 has 14 residues. CDR3 residues: CASSLQQGTGELFF. The CDR3 nucleotides are TGTGCCAGCAGCTTGCAACAGGGGACCGGGGAGCTGTTTTTT.

This clone appeared many times. V is TRBV28 and J is TRBJ2-3, with TRBD2 matching over 8 bases. V was clipped by 3 bases and J by 6 bases; unmatched bases: 5. The CDR3 runs 14 residues. Per the germline V gene, CDR1 is MDHEN and CDR2 is SYDVKM. The CDR3 region has the DNA TGTGCCAGCAGTTTTCGCGGGGGGCCGGATACGCAGTATTTT. This translates into CASSFRGGPDTQYF. Looking up the rest from reference TRBV28 and TRBJ2-3 gives the full variable domain: DVKVTQSSRYLVKRTGEKVFLECVQDMDHENMFWYRQDPGLGLRLIYFSYDVKMKEKGDIPEGYSVSREKKERFSLILESASTNQTSMYLCASSFRGGPDTQYFGPGTRLTVL.

This clone came up many times. The chain joins TRBV7-2 to TRBJ1-6, with 7 bases matching TRBD1. The CDR3 has 14 amino acids. The junction had 2 bases not matched to a gene; V was cut back by 1 base and J by 8 bases. In germline, CDR1 is SGHTA, CDR2 FQGNSA. The CDR3 DNA reads TGTGCCAGCAGCTTAGTTCAGGGGGATTCACCCCTCCACTTT. Its translation: CASSLVQGDSPLHF.

This clone was seen repeatedly, ten times or more. The V call is TRBV14, the J call TRBJ2-1; D is unresolved. The CDR3 extends over 14 amino acids. V was trimmed by 2 bases and J by 3 bases, leaving 8 bases between them. The germline V gene has CDR1 SGHDN and CDR2 FVKESK. The CDR3 DNA is TGTGCCAGCAGCCAACGGCCTAGCTACAATGAGCAGTTCTTC. Translating gives CASSQRPSYNEQFF.

This clone is large in the sample. V and J are TRBV5-5 and TRBJ2-7; D perhaps matches TRBD1 (6 bases). The ends were cut back, 4 bases at V and 5 bases at J, with 19 bases in the middle. The CDR3 covers 15 residues. Germline CDR1 and CDR2: SGHKS and YYEKEE (reference sequence). The CDR3 coding sequence is TGTGCCAGCAGCCTAACAGGGAGCGCCGCGAACGAGCAGTACTTC. Its translation is CASSLTGSAANEQYF.

V and J are TRBV28 and TRBJ2-3, with TRBD2 matching 7 bases. The germline V gene encodes CDR1 MDHEN and CDR2 SYDVKM. The CDR3 spans 15 residues. V gave up 7 bases and J gave up 2 bases; unmatched junction bases: 9. This CDR3 is CASIGGGLSTDTQYF. The CDR3 nucleotides are TGTGCCAGCATAGGCGGGGGTCTCTCCACAGATACGCAGTATTTT.

This clone was observed at least ten times. V is TRBV6-1 and J is TRBJ1-2, with 7 bases matching TRBD1. The V segment lost 5 bases and the J segment 4 bases; nucleotides outside the gene matches: 7. This CDR3 has 14 residues. Germline V gene data show CDR1 as MNHNS and CDR2 as SASEGT. The CDR3 sequence is CASSPLGQLYGYTF. CDR3 coding DNA: TGTGCCAGCAGTCCTTTGGGACAGCTCTATGGCTACACCTTC.

Many counts were recorded for this clone. V is TRBV19 and J is TRBJ1-2; 7 bases are a match to TRBD1. The CDR3 is 14 residues long. The germline CDR1 and CDR2 sequences are LNHDA and SQIVND (reference sequence). Unmatched junction bases numbered 10, after V lost 4 bases and J lost 8 bases. The CDR3 protein is CASSTLDRWEGYTF. The CDR3 DNA reads TGTGCCAGTAGTACGCTGGACAGGTGGGAAGGCTACACCTTC. Complete variable domain (other parts from reference TRBV19 and TRBJ1-2): DGGITQSPKYLFRKEGQNVTLSCEQNLNHDAMYWYRQDPGQGLRLIYYSQIVNDFQKGDIAEGYSVSREKKESFPLTVTSAQKNPTAFYLCASSTLDRWEGYTFGSGTRLTVV.

The chain carries TRBV7-2 and TRBJ1-2; 10 positions agree with TRBD1. The CDR3 is 19 residues long. Germline V gives CDR1 SGHTA, CDR2 FQGNSA. Losses at the gene ends were 1 base for V and 8 bases for J; bases not matched to a gene: 19. The CDR3 here is CASSLVLLSGRTGGRGYTF. The CDR3 nucleotides are TGTGCCAGCAGCTTAGTTCTTCTATCCGGGAGGACAGGGGGAAGAGGCTACACCTTC.

This clone showed up many times. The V and J genes are TRBV6-1 and TRBJ2-3; 9 bases are a match to TRBD2. The V segment lost 1 base and the J segment 6 bases; nucleotides outside the gene matches: 8. This CDR3 is built from 16 residues. Per the germline V gene, CDR1 is MNHNS and CDR2 is SASEGT. The DNA of the CDR3 is TGTGCCAGCAGTGAAGACCCTAGCGGGGTAGCGGATACGCAGTATTTT. Translated: CASSEDPSGVADTQYF.

In this sample, this clone turned up many times. The V gene is TRBV6-5, the J gene TRBJ1-1; 9 bases match TRBD1. V trimming: 5 bases; J trimming: 1 base; junction bases outside the gene matches: 2. CDR3 length: 14 residues. CDR1 and CDR2 (germline): MNHEY, SVGAGI. This chain's CDR3 is CASSRDRANTEAFF. CDR3 bases: TGTGCCAGCAGTCGGGACAGGGCGAACACTGAAGCTTTCTTT.

This clone came up many times. V is TRBV29-1 and J is TRBJ1-3, with a tentative D call TRBD1 (5 bases). V was cut by 6 bases and J by 1 base, with 7 bases left in between. CDR1 is SQVTM, CDR2 ANQGSEA, per germline. CDR3 length: 12 amino acids. The CDR3, as DNA: TGCAGCGTCCCAGGGTCTGGAAACACCATATATTTT. Translation: CSVPGSGNTIYF.

The DNA for the CDR3 is TGTGCCAGCAGTAGGGAGGGCCCGTCGGAGCAGTTCTTC. Protein product: CASSREGPSEQFF. The rearrangement uses TRBV6-5 and TRBJ2-1; 7 nucleotides match TRBD2. Germline CDR1 MNHEY, CDR2 SVGAGI. The CDR3 is made up of 13 amino acids. Trimming removed 5 bases from V and 10 bases from J; junction bases left unmatched: 8.

This clone was counted between two and nine times. This rearrangement joins TRBV11-2 to TRBJ2-1, with D possibly TRBD1 on 7 matching bases. Trimming shortened V by 4 bases and J by 7 bases, and 20 bases separated the two germline ends. This CDR3 is 16 amino acids long. CDR1 is SGHAT and CDR2 is FQNNGV in the germline V gene. CDR3 in DNA: TGTGCCAGCAGCTCCTCTTTCAGGGGGGCCAAAAATGAGCAGTTCTTC. Its translation: CASSSSFRGAKNEQFF.

The J gene is TRBJ2-7, the V gene TRBV29-1; possible D gene TRBD2, 5 bases. CDR3 length: 13 residues. The V and J ends lost 3 bases and 2 bases respectively, with 11 bases between them. Germline V gene sequence: CDR1 SQVTM, CDR2 ANQGSEA. CDR3 region: CSVDYGGPYEQYF. The CDR3 DNA reads as TGCAGCGTTGATTATGGCGGGCCCTACGAGCAGTACTTC.

This clone was seen at least ten times. The CDR3 here is CASSYEQNTEAFF. CDR3 nucleotide sequence: TGTGCCAGCAGTTATGAACAGAACACTGAAGCTTTCTTT. This chain connects TRBV7-3 to TRBJ1-1, with no clear D. The CDR3 contains 13 residues. From germline, CDR1 is SGHTA and CDR2 FQGTGA. V was shortened by 6 bases and J by 1 base, with 9 bases between the two germline ends. Filled out from reference TRBV7-3 and TRBJ1-1, the complete variable domain reads GAGVSQTPSNKVTEKGKYVELRCDPISGHTALYWYRQSLGQGPEFLIYFQGTGAADDSGLPNDRFFAVRPEGSVSTLKIQRTERGDSAVYLCASSYEQNTEAFFGQGTRLTVV.

This clone was observed at least ten times. The chain links TRBV7-9 to TRBJ1-1, with TRBD1 matching over 10 bases. Germline V gene lookup returns CDR1 SEHNR and CDR2 FQNEAQ (reference sequence). V shed 6 bases, J shed 10 bases, and the junction held 5 bases outside the gene matches. The CDR3 spans 12 residues. DNA for the CDR3: TGTGCCAGCAGACTCGGGGACAGGGGAGCTTTCTTT. It translates to CASRLGDRGAFF.

This clone was counted ten times or more. This sequence joins TRBV2 and TRBJ2-7; unclear D gene. The ends were cut back, 8 bases at V and 0 bases at J, with 2 bases in the middle. The germline CDR1 and CDR2 sequences are SNHLY and FYNNEI. CDR3 length equals 10 residues. CDR3 sequence: CASYSYEQYF. The CDR3 DNA is TGTGCCAGCTACTCCTACGAGCAGTACTTC.

This clone was found a few times. Mismatch with germline at one junction end may stem from a read error. This CDR3 is also generated by other DNA sequences in the sample. The chain recombines TRBV7-2 with TRBJ1-6, with D unclear. This CDR3 region has 16 residues. From germline, CDR1 is SGHTA and CDR2 FQGNSA. The CDR3 protein is CASSLVRSSYNSPLHF. The CDR3 DNA follows: TGTGCCAGCAGTTTAGTGAGGAGCTCCTATAATTCACCCCTCCACTTT.

This clone has ten or more counts. V is TRBV6-6 and J is TRBJ1-2; TRBD1 agrees at 9 bases. With 4 bases clipped from V and 9 bases from J, the junction kept 15 bases outside the gene matches. There are 16 residues in the CDR3. Germline lookup yields CDR1 MNHNY and CDR2 SVGAGI (reference sequence). CDR3 loop: CASSSLRDRDRERYTF. DNA for the CDR3: TGTGCCAGCAGTTCCCTAAGAGACCGGGACAGGGAGCGCTACACCTTC.

In its sample, this clone was seen many times. DNA of the CDR3: TGCGCCATCGTAAATCGGACTAGCGGGGGTCCCTCGGCCTACGAGCAGTACTTC. This gives the protein CAIVNRTSGGPSAYEQYF. The gene calls are TRBV5-1 and TRBJ2-7, with 13 bases that match TRBD2. The CDR3 consists of 18 residues. The V gene end was trimmed by 9 bases and the J gene end by 2 bases; junction bases not matched to a gene: 17. Looked up from germline, CDR1 is SGHRS and CDR2 is YFSETQ.

This clone was found many times. The rearrangement links TRBV28 to TRBJ1-5, with a possible D match to TRBD1 (6 bases). CDR3 length: 16 amino acids. The V and J ends lost 5 bases and 7 bases respectively, with 21 bases between them. Germline CDR1 MDHEN, CDR2 SYDVKM. The chain's CDR3 is CASSPQGAGSGQPQHF. CDR3 DNA: TGTGCCAGCAGTCCACAGGGAGCTGGGAGTGGGCAGCCCCAGCATTTT.